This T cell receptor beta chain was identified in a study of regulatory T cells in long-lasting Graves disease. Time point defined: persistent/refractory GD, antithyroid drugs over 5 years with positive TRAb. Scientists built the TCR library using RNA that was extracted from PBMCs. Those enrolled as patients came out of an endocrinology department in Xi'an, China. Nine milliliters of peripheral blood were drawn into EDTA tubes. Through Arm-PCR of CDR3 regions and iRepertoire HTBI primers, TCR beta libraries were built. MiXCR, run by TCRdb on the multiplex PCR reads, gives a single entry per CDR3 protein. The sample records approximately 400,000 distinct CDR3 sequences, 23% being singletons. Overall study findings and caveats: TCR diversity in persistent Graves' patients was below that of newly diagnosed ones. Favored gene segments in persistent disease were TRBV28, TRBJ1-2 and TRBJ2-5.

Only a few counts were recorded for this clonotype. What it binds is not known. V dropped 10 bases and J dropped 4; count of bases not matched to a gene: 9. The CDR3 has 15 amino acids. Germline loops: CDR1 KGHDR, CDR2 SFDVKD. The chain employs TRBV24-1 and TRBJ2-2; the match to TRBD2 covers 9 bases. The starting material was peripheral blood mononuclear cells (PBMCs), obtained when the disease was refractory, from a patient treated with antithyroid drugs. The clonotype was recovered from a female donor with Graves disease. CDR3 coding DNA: TGTGCCACGCAAGATAGCGGGAGAGGCACCGGGGAGCTGTTTTTT. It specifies CATQDSGRGTGELFF.